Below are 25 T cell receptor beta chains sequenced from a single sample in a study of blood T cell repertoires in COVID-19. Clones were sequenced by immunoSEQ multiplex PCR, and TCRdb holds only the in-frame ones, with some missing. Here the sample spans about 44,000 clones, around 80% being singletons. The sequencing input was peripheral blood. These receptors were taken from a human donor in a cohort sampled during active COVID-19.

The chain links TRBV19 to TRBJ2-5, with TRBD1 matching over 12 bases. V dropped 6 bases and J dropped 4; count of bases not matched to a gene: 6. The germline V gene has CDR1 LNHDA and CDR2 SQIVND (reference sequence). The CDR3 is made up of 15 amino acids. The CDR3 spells CASSPGQGAGETQYF. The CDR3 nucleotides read TGTGCCAGTAGCCCGGGACAGGGGGCCGGAGAGACCCAGTACTTC.

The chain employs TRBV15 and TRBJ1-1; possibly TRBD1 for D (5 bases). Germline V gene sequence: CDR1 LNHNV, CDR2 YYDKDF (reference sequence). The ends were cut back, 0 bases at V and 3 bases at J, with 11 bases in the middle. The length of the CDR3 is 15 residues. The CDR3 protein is CATSRDLGGDTEAFF. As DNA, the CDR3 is TGTGCCACCAGCAGAGATCTCGGGGGGGACACTGAAGCTTTCTTT.

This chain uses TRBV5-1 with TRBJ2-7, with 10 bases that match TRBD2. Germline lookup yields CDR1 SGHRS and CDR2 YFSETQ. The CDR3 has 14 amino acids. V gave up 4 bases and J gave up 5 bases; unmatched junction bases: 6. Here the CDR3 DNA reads TGCGCCAGCAGCCAAGGACTAGCGGTAAACGAGCAGTACTTC. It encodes CASSQGLAVNEQYF.

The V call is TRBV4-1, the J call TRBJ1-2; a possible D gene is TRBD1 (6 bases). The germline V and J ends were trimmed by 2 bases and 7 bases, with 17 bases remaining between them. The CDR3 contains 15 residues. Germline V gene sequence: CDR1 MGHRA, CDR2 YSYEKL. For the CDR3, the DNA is TGCGCCAGCAGCCAATGGGACACCGACATGGTTGGCTACACCTTC. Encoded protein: CASSQWDTDMVGYTF.

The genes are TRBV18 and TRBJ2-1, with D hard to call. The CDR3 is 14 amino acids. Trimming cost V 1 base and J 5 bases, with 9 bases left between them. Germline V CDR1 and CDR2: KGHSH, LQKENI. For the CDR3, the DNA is TGTGCCAGCTCACCACTCGCGGCGGACAATGAGCAGTTCTTC. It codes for CASSPLAADNEQFF.

As DNA, the CDR3 is TGTGCCAGCAGTATCACGGACTTCTCTGGAAACACCATATATTTT. It yields the protein CASSITDFSGNTIYF. The rearrangement links TRBV25-1 to TRBJ1-3; D is ambiguous. Germline CDR1 reads MGHDK; CDR2 reads SYGVNS. The CDR3 length is 15 residues. V was cut by 5 bases and J by 0 bases, with 11 bases left in between.

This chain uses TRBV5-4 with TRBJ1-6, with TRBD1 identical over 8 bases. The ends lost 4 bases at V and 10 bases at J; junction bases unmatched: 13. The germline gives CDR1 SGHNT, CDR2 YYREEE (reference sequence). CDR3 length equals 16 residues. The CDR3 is CASSLELDRASSPLHF. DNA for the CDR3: TGTGCCAGCAGCCTCGAGCTGGACAGGGCGAGCTCACCCCTCCACTTT.

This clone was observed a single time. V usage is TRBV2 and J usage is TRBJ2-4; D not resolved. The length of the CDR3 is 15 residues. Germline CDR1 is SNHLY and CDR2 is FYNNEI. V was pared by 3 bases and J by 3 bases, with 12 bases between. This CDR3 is CASSDFDFGKNIQYF. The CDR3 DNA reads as TGTGCCAGCAGTGACTTTGACTTTGGCAAAAACATTCAGTACTTC.

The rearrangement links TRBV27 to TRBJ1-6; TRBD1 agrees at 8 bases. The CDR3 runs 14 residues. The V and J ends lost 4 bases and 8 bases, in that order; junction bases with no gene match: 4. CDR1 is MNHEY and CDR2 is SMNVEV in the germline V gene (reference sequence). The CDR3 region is CASSWDRPYSPLHF. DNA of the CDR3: TGTGCCAGCAGTTGGGACAGGCCTTATTCACCCCTCCACTTT.

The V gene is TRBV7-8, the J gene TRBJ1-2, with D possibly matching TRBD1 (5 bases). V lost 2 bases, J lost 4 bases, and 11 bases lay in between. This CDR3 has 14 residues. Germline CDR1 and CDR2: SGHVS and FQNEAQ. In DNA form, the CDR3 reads TGTGCCAGCAGCTTATGGGGCGAGACCTATGGCTACACCTTC. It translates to CASSLWGETYGYTF.

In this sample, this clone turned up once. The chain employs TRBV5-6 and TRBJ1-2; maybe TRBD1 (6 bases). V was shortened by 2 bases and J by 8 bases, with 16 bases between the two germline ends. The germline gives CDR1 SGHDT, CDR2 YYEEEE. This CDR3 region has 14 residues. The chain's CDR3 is CASSFFTGWEGYTF. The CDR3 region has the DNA TGTGCCAGCAGCTTCTTTACAGGGTGGGAAGGCTACACCTTC.

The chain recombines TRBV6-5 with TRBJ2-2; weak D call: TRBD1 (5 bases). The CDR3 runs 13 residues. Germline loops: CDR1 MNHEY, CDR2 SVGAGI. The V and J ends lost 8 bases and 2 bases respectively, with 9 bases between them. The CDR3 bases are TGTGCCAGCGGCCAGGGTAACACCGGGGAGCTGTTTTTT. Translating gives CASGQGNTGELFF.

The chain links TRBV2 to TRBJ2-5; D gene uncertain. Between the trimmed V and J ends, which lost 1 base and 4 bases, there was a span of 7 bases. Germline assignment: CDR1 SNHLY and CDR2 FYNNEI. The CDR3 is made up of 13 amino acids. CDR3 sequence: CASSEGQLETQYF. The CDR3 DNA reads TGTGCCAGCAGTGAAGGGCAGTTAGAGACCCAGTACTTC.

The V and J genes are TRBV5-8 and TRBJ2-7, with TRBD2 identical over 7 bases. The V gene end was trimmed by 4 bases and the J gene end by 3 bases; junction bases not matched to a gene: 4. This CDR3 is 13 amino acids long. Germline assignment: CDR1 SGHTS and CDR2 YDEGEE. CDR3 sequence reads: CASSRKRGYEQYV. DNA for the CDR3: TGTGCCAGCAGCCGAAAGCGGGGCTACGAGCAGTACGTC.

For the CDR3, the DNA is TGTGCCAGCACATCAGGCACAGATACGCAGTATTTT. Translating gives CASTSGTDTQYF. The chain links TRBV2 to TRBJ2-3, with D hard to call. The CDR3 contains 12 residues. Germline values: CDR1 SNHLY, CDR2 FYNNEI. Deletions cut 7 bases from V and 1 base from J, with 6 bases between.

The CDR3: CASSPSVAGGAGDTQYF. DNA of the CDR3: TGTGCCAGCAGCCCATCGGTAGCGGGGGGGGCGGGGGATACGCAGTATTTT. This chain links TRBV7-2 with TRBJ2-3; 11 bases fit TRBD2. V dropped 5 bases and J dropped 6; count of bases not matched to a gene: 13. Germline loops: CDR1 SGHTA, CDR2 FQGNSA. There are 17 residues in the CDR3. Full variable domain (outside the CDR3, taken from reference TRBV7-2 and TRBJ2-3): GAGVSQSPSNKVTEKGKDVELRCDPISGHTALYWYRQSLGQGLEFLIYFQGNSAPDKSGLPSDRFSAERTGGSVSTLTIQRTQQEDSAVYLCASSPSVAGGAGDTQYFGPGTRLTVL.

The CDR3 region has the DNA TGCGCCAGCAGCCCACTCGGCGGGAACCTTACCCAGTACTTC. Its translation: CASSPLGGNLTQYF. This chain links TRBV5-1 with TRBJ2-5, with D maybe TRBD2 (6 bases). Trimming left V 4 bases short and J 8 bases short, with 18 bases between. This CDR3 has 14 amino acids. The germline V gene has CDR1 SGHRS and CDR2 YFSETQ.

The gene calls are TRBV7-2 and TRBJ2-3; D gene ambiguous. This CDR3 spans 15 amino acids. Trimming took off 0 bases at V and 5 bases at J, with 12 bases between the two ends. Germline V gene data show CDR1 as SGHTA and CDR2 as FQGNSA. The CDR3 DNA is TGTGCCAGCAGCTTAGCGGGCCGTCCCGAAGATACGCAGTATTTT. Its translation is CASSLAGRPEDTQYF.

The CDR3 loop reads CASSALMGGTEAFF. DNA of the CDR3: TGTGCCAGCAGCGCCTTAATGGGGGGCACTGAAGCTTTCTTT. V is TRBV27 and J is TRBJ1-1, with D tentatively TRBD1 (5 bases). With 6 bases removed from V and 4 bases from J, the gap between germline ends came to 15 bases. The CDR3 is 14 residues long. Germline CDR1 and CDR2: MNHEY and SMNVEV (reference sequence).

CDR3 sequence (DNA): TGCGCCAGCAGTCATATGACAGGGCTGGAAGTTAATTCACCCCTCCACTTT. Translation gives CASSHMTGLEVNSPLHF. This chain connects TRBV23-1 to TRBJ1-6; TRBD1 matches 7 bases. TRBV23-1 is an ORF, with its function uncertain. With V trimmed by 3 bases and J by 6 bases, 11 bases remained unmatched. There are 17 residues in the CDR3.

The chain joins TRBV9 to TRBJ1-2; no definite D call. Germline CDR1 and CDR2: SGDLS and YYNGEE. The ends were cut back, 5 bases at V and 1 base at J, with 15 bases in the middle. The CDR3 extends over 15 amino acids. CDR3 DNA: TGTGCCAGCAGTCGTACCGAGGGAAATAACTATGGCTACACCTTC. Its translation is CASSRTEGNNYGYTF.

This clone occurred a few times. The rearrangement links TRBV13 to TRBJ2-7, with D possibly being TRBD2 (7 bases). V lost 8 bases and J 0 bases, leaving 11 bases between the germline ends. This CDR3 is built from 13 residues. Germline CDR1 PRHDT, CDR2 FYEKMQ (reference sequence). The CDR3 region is CASRGADSYEQYF. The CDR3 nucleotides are TGTGCCAGCCGGGGGGCAGACTCCTACGAGCAGTACTTC.

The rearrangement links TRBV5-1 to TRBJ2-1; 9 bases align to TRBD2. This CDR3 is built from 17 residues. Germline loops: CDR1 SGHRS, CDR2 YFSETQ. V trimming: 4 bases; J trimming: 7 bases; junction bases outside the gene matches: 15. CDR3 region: CASSRATGGGAENEQFF. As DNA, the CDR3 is TGCGCCAGCAGCCGCGCTACAGGCGGGGGGGCCGAAAATGAGCAGTTCTTC. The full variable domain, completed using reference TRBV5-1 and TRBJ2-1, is KAGVTQTPRYLIKTRGQQVTLSCSPISGHRSVSWYQQTPGQGLQFLFEYFSETQRNKGNFPGRFSGRQFSNSRSEMNVSTLELGDSALYLCASSRATGGGAENEQFFGPGTRLTVL.

In DNA form, the CDR3 reads TGTGCCACCAGCAGAGAGCTCCCCCAAGCGGGGGGATGGGAGACCCAGTACTTC. Protein: CATSRELPQAGGWETQYF. The J gene is TRBJ2-5, the V gene TRBV15; 9 nucleotides agree with TRBD2. This CDR3 is built from 18 residues. The germline V gene encodes CDR1 LNHNV and CDR2 YYDKDF (reference sequence). V shed 0 bases and J 5 bases; nucleotides not matched to a gene: 13.

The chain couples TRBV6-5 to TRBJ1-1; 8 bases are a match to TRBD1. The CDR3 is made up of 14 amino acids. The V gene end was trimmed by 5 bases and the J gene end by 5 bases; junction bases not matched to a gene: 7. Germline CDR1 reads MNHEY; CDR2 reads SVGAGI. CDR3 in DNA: TGTGCCAGCAGTCCATCAGGGGGCCGTACTGAAGCTTTCTTT. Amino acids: CASSPSGGRTEAFF.